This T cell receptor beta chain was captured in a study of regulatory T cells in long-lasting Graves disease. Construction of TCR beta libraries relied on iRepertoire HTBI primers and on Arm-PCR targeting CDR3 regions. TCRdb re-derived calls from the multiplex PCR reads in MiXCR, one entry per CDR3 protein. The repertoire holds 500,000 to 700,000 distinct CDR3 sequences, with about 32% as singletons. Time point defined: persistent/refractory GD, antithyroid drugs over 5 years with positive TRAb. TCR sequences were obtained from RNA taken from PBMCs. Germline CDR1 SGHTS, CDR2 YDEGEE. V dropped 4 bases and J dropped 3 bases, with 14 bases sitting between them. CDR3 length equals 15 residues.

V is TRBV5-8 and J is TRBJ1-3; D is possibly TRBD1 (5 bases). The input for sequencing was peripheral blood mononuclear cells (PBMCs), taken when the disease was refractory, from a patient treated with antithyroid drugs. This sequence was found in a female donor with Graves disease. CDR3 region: CASSSGTAFGNTIYF. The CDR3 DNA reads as TGTGCCAGCAGCAGCGGGACGGCCTTTGGAAACACCATATATTTT.